This entry lists 29 T cell receptor beta chains sequenced from one sample in a study of Graves' ophthalmopathy and Graves' hyperthyroidism. Amplification from RNA transcripts yielded the TCR beta CDR3 regions. Scientists carried out first-round RT-PCR using HTBI primers and then a second-round multiplex PCR. TCRdb passed the multiplex PCR reads through MiXCR, listing each CDR3 protein once. The table has roughly 50,000 distinct CDR3 sequences, 50% seen once. The sample taken for sequencing was peripheral blood. The source of these receptors is an adult man with Graves' ophthalmopathy.

The rearrangement joins TRBV9 to TRBJ1-5; no definite D call. Between the trimmed V and J ends, which lost 4 bases and 3 bases, there was a span of 11 bases. Germline-derived CDR1 and CDR2 are SGDLS and YYNGEE. The CDR3 is 14 amino acids. CDR3 sequence reads: CASSPGIVNQPQHF. In nucleotides, the CDR3 is TGTGCCAGCAGCCCCGGGATCGTCAATCAGCCCCAGCATTTT. Full variable domain (missing parts from reference TRBV9 and TRBJ1-5): DSGVTQTPKHLITATGQRVTLRCSPRSGDLSVYWYQQSLDQGLQFLIQYYNGEERAKGNILERFSAQQFPDLHSELNLSSLELGDSALYFCASSPGIVNQPQHFGDGTRLSIL.

This chain links TRBV9 with TRBJ2-6, with D possibly TRBD1 on 5 matching bases. Germline CDR1 and CDR2: SGDLS and YYNGEE. CDR3 length equals 16 residues. The V and J ends lost 4 bases and 0 bases respectively, with 11 bases between them. The CDR3 here is CASSQDRASGANVLTF. CDR3 DNA: TGTGCCAGCAGCCAAGACAGAGCCTCTGGGGCCAACGTCCTGACTTTC.

The chain couples TRBV10-3 to TRBJ2-2, with D perhaps matching TRBD1 or TRBD2 (5 bases each). Germline-derived CDR1 and CDR2 are ENHRY and SYGVKD. V lost 10 bases and J lost 13, with 10 bases in between. The CDR3 runs 9 residues. CDR3 in amino acids: CATMGTLFF. The CDR3 region has the DNA TGTGCCACCATGGGGACGCTGTTTTTT.

CDR3 loop: CASSALSPFTSFNGEQFF. Written as DNA, the CDR3 is TGCGCCAGCAGTGCCCTCTCCCCGTTCACTAGTTTCAATGGGGAGCAGTTCTTC. The chain joins TRBV10-1 to TRBJ2-1; a possible D gene is TRBD2 (5 bases). The V end lost 4 bases, the J end lost 10 bases, and 29 bases lay between the germline ends. Germline loops: CDR1 WNHNN, CDR2 SYGVQD (reference sequence). This CDR3 has 18 residues.

As to this clonotype: The conserved closing phenylalanine or tryptophan is absent in this CDR3, likely reflecting a read error. No DNA is shown, since the ends of the CDR3 on it are uncertain; the CDR3 is the one TCRdb lists. This chain links TRBV20-1 with TRBJ1-1; the table assigns TRBD1, which was not confirmed against the DNA. Both ends counted, the CDR3 spans 11 residues. Germline CDR1 reads DFQATT; CDR2 reads SNEGSKA (reference sequence). CDR3 amino acids: CSARENLYRGR.

In its sample, this clonotype was seen a few times. Since a much larger clone is just one base distant, this may be a read error. This chain uses TRBV13 with TRBJ2-7; weak D call: TRBD1 (5 bases). The CDR3 spans 17 residues. V was cut by 5 bases and J by 2 bases, with 22 bases left in between. In germline, CDR1 is PRHDT, CDR2 FYEKMQ (reference sequence). The CDR3 sequence: CASSPSGGAWIAYEQYF. The DNA of the CDR3 is TGTGCCAGCAGCCCCTCGGGTGGGGCCTGGATCGCCTACGAGCAGTACTTC.

Many counts were recorded for this clonotype. This clone may be a read error of a much larger clone one base away. The chain uses TRBV12-3 or TRBV12-4 and TRBJ2-7; tentative D call: TRBD2 (7 bases). CDR3 size: 15 residues. V lost 3 bases and J 5 bases, leaving 17 bases between the germline ends. The CDR3 DNA sequence: TGTGCCAGCAGTTTGGGGGGGCGCATCGTCAACGAGCAGTACTTC. Protein: CASSLGGRIVNEQYF.

As concerns this clonotype: The CDR3 carries no conserved terminal phenylalanine or tryptophan, so it likely arises from a read error. For the CDR3, the DNA is TGTGCCACCAGTGGTCCGACAGGGAGAGACACCGGGGAGCTGTTTTAT. It codes for CATSGPTGRDTGELFY. The chain employs TRBV24-1 and TRBJ2-2, with 7 bases lining up with TRBD1. The length of the CDR3 is 16 residues. Germline trimming cut 5 bases from V and 3 bases from J; bases unmatched to any gene: 8. Germline V gene sequence: CDR1 KGHDR, CDR2 SFDVKD.

This clonotype has at least ten counts. V gene TRBV6-4 combines with J gene TRBJ2-2, with a possible D match to TRBD2 (7 bases). Germline V gene lookup returns CDR1 MRHNA and CDR2 SNTAGT. CDR3 size: 15 residues. The V end lost 3 bases, the J end lost 6 bases, and 14 bases lay between the germline ends. CDR3 residues: CASSEGGLSPGELFF. In nucleotides, the CDR3 is TGTGCCAGCAGTGAAGGGGGACTAAGTCCCGGGGAGCTGTTTTTT.

The gene calls are TRBV20-1 and TRBJ2-1; TRBD1 aligns across 7 bases. There are 15 residues in the CDR3. Germline V gene sequence: CDR1 DFQATT, CDR2 SNEGSKA (reference sequence). The J segment lost 4 bases and the V segment lost 3 bases, leaving 9 bases of the junction unmatched. The CDR3 spells CSARVLQGIYNEQFF. The CDR3 bases are TGCAGTGCTAGGGTACTACAGGGGATATACAATGAGCAGTTCTTC.

Concerning this clonotype itself: Since no conserved phenylalanine or tryptophan closes the CDR3, a read error is the likely cause. The CDR3 here is CASSSAGLRTDTQYC. The CDR3 DNA sequence: TGCGCCAGCAGCTCGGCGGGACTACGCACAGATACGCAGTATTGT. The chain has TRBV5-1 and TRBJ2-3; 7 bases line up with TRBD2. J was trimmed by 1 base and V by 3 bases; bases with no gene match: 5. The germline gives CDR1 SGHRS, CDR2 YFSETQ. The CDR3 is 15 amino acids.

The gene calls are TRBV14 and TRBJ2-7; 9 positions agree with TRBD1. Germline CDR1 and CDR2: SGHDN and FVKESK. V was pared by 3 bases and J by 5 bases, with 11 bases of the junction left unmatched. The CDR3 runs 16 residues. CDR3 nucleotides: TGTGCCAGCAGCCAGTGGACAGGGGCAGAGGGGGACGAGCAGTACTTC. Translation gives CASSQWTGAEGDEQYF.

This clonotype has ten or more counts. This could be a read error, since a much larger clone is one nucleotide away. The rearrangement joins TRBV11-2 to TRBJ1-2; D gene uncertain. The CDR3 contains 12 residues. Germline CDR1 reads SGHAT; CDR2 reads FQNNGV. The CDR3 nucleotides read TGTGCCAGCGGCTTGGTAGAGGGCGGCTACACCTTC. Translating it yields CASGLVEGGYTF.

The V gene is TRBV7-2, the J gene TRBJ2-1; 10 nucleotides align to TRBD2. The CDR3 extends over 16 amino acids. Germline values: CDR1 SGHTA, CDR2 FQGNSA. Trimming removed 1 base from V and 6 bases from J; junction bases left unmatched: 6. CDR3 region: CASSLDPAGGRNEQFF. The CDR3 DNA sequence: TGTGCCAGCAGCTTAGATCCAGCGGGGGGGCGCAATGAGCAGTTCTTC. The full variable domain, its missing parts supplied by reference TRBV7-2 and TRBJ2-1, is GAGVSQSPSNKVTEKGKDVELRCDPISGHTALYWYRQSLGQGLEFLIYFQGNSAPDKSGLPSDRFSAERTGGSVSTLTIQRTQQEDSAVYLCASSLDPAGGRNEQFFGPGTRLTVL.

The chain recombines TRBV9 with TRBJ1-6; no reliable D call. The CDR3 is 15 amino acids. The germline V gene has CDR1 SGDLS and CDR2 YYNGEE. V lost 0 bases to trimming and J lost 7 bases, with 11 bases between them. CDR3 residues: CASSVALGLNSPLHF. CDR3 DNA: TGTGCCAGCAGCGTAGCTCTGGGTTTGAATTCACCCCTCCACTTT.

This clonotype was picked up many times. The chain employs TRBV20-1 and TRBJ2-7; 7 bases match TRBD1. The CDR3 contains 15 residues. J lost 1 base, V lost 0 bases, and 6 bases had no gene match. Germline loops: CDR1 DFQATT, CDR2 SNEGSKA (reference sequence). The CDR3 region is CSARDGAGGSYEQYF. Here the CDR3 DNA reads TGCAGTGCTAGAGATGGGGCAGGGGGATCCTACGAGCAGTACTTC.

The genes are TRBV24-1 and TRBJ2-1; D possibly corresponds to TRBD2 (6 bases). The CDR3 totals 15 residues. Between the trimmed V and J ends, which lost 6 bases and 4 bases, there was a span of 15 bases. Germline V lookup: CDR1 KGHDR, CDR2 SFDVKD. CDR3 residues: CATSRKAGNYNEQFF. CDR3 sequence (DNA): TGTGCCACCAGTCGTAAGGCGGGGAATTACAATGAGCAGTTCTTC.

The rearrangement uses TRBV5-1 and TRBJ2-7, with D perhaps TRBD2 (6 bases). This CDR3 has 16 amino acids. V lost 4 bases, J lost 4 bases, and 21 bases lay in between. CDR1 is SGHRS and CDR2 is YFSETQ in the germline V gene. DNA for the CDR3: TGCGCCAGCAGCCCGGGAGTGGCTAGCCTTCGGTACGAGCAGTACTTC. Protein sequence: CASSPGVASLRYEQYF.

This clonotype was detected ten times or more. This sequence joins TRBV28 and TRBJ2-7; D may be TRBD2 (6 bases). Trimming removed 7 bases at V and 2 bases at J, with 18 bases between. The CDR3 is made up of 15 amino acids. In germline, CDR1 is MDHEN, CDR2 SYDVKM. The CDR3, as DNA: TGTGCCAGCACGTCCACCCGGAGGGCAACCTACGAGCAGTACTTC. Protein sequence: CASTSTRRATYEQYF.

V usage is TRBV29-1 and J usage is TRBJ2-7; 11 bases map to TRBD2. The junction had 5 bases not matched to a gene; V was cut back by 4 bases and J by 0 bases. CDR3 size: 15 residues. Germline V lookup: CDR1 SQVTM, CDR2 ANQGSEA. The chain's CDR3 is CSVVGLAASSYEQYF. CDR3 in DNA: TGCAGCGTTGTGGGACTAGCGGCCTCCTCCTACGAGCAGTACTTC.

The chain carries TRBV6-2 or TRBV6-3 and TRBJ1-5; D not certain. Germline CDR1 is MNHEY and CDR2 is SVGEGT. The CDR3 loop spans 12 amino acids. Trimming removed 3 bases at V and 6 bases at J, with 6 bases between. The CDR3 DNA reads TGTGCCAGCAGTTATCTGGCTCAGCCCCAGCATTTT. This gives the protein CASSYLAQPQHF.

This clonotype came up many times. The chain couples TRBV27 to TRBJ2-7; 7 positions agree with TRBD1. Germline V gives CDR1 MNHEY, CDR2 SMNVEV (reference sequence). The CDR3 loop spans 13 amino acids. V lost 6 bases to trimming and J lost 4 bases; unmatched junction nucleotides: 6. CDR3 region: CASRTGQSYEQYF. The CDR3 DNA reads as TGTGCCAGCAGGACGGGACAGTCTTACGAGCAGTACTTC.

Notes on this clonotype: At one end the junction does not follow the germline gene, possibly because of a read error. The chain links TRBV7-3 to TRBJ2-3; possible D gene TRBD2, 6 bases. Germline V gene sequence: CDR1 SGHTA, CDR2 FQGTGA. The CDR3 spans 15 residues. CDR3: CAGSSLGGPTDTQYF. CDR3 DNA sequence: TGTGCCGGCAGCTCCCTCGGGGGTCCCACGGATACGCAGTATTTT.

The chain carries TRBV29-1 and TRBJ2-1; 7 bases line up with TRBD1. Germline V CDR1 and CDR2: SQVTM, ANQGSEA. The V and J ends lost 3 bases and 5 bases, in that order; junction bases with no gene match: 4. This CDR3 comprises 13 residues. The CDR3, as DNA: TGCAGCGTTGAGAGGACAGGTAACAATGAGCAGTTCTTC. This sequence encodes CSVERTGNNEQFF.

This clonotype was recorded many times. The V call is TRBV2, the J call TRBJ2-2, with 7 bases fitting TRBD1. CDR1 and CDR2 (germline): SNHLY, FYNNEI. With 6 bases clipped from V and 4 bases from J, the junction kept 8 bases outside the gene matches. The CDR3 totals 15 residues. Here the CDR3 reads CASRVDRAATGELFF. The DNA of the CDR3 is TGTGCCAGCAGAGTTGACAGGGCGGCCACCGGGGAGCTGTTTTTT.

The CDR3 nucleotides read TGTGCCAGCAGCCGACAGGGAGGGGACACTGAAGCTTTCTTT. This codes for CASSRQGGDTEAFF. J is TRBJ1-1 and V is TRBV7-2; 7 bases fit TRBD1. The germline gives CDR1 SGHTA, CDR2 FQGNSA. The V segment lost 5 bases and the J segment 3 bases; nucleotides outside the gene matches: 6. This CDR3 spans 14 amino acids. The full variable domain, completed using reference TRBV7-2 and TRBJ1-1, is GAGVSQSPSNKVTEKGKDVELRCDPISGHTALYWYRQSLGQGLEFLIYFQGNSAPDKSGLPSDRFSAERTGGSVSTLTIQRTQQEDSAVYLCASSRQGGDTEAFFGQGTRLTVV.

Concerning this clonotype itself: An end of the junction does not agree with germline; a read error may underlie this. The CDR3 DNA follows: TGTGCCGGCAGCTTAGGGTTCAACACCGGGGAGCTGTTTTTT. This codes for CAGSLGFNTGELFF. The chain recombines TRBV7-9 with TRBJ2-2; D call uncertain. Germline CDR1 and CDR2: SEHNR and FQNEAQ (reference sequence). This CDR3 is built from 14 residues. The entire variable domain, with the rest obtained from reference TRBV7-9 and TRBJ2-2, is as follows: DTGVSQNPRHKITKRGQNVTFRCDPISEHNRLYWYRQTLGQGPEFLTYFQNEAQLEKSRLLSDRFSAERPKGSFSTLEIQRTEQGDSAMYLCAGSLGFNTGELFFGEGSRLTVL.

The J gene is TRBJ2-1, the V gene TRBV10-3; unclear D gene. CDR3 length: 10 amino acids. Germline lookup yields CDR1 ENHRY and CDR2 SYGVKD. V was cut by 10 bases and J by 5 bases, with 6 bases left in between. The CDR3 DNA reads TGTGCCACCGCGGACAATGAGCAGTTCTTC. It codes for CATADNEQFF.

V usage is TRBV29-1 and J usage is TRBJ2-1; D unresolved. Germline assignment: CDR1 SQVTM and CDR2 ANQGSEA. There are 11 residues in the CDR3. V lost 3 bases, J lost 6 bases, and 6 bases lay in between. CDR3 region: CSVEGSNEQFF. The CDR3 DNA reads TGCAGCGTTGAGGGTAGCAATGAGCAGTTCTTC.